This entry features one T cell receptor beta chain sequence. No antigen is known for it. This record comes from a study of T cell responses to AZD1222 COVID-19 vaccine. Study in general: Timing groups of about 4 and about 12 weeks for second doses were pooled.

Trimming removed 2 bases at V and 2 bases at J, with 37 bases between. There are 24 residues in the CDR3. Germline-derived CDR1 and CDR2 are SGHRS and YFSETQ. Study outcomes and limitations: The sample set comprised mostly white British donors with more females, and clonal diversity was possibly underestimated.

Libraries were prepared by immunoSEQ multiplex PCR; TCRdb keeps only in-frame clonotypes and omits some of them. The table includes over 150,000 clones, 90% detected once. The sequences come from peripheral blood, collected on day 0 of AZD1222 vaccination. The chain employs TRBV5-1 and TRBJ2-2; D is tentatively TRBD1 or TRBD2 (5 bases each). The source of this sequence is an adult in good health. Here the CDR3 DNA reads TGCGCCAGCAGCTTTTTCTATCGAGGGGCCCCAAACCGGGGAACCCGTAGTAACACCGGGGAGCTGTTTTTT. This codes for CASSFFYRGAPNRGTRSNTGELFF.